The source of this T cell receptor (beta chain) is a study of CD8 T cells in Susac syndrome. Study results and caveats: Regarding the TCR sequencing and HLA analysis, the study admitted that a relatively small number of individuals were involved.

Remarks on this clonotype: Its target is unknown.

cDNA came from around 0.5 to 1 ug RNA primed by random hexamers. In TCRdb, the immunoSEQ multiplex PCR reads were re-called with MiXCR into one record per CDR3 protein. Of a few hundred thousand distinct CDR3 sequences in the sample, about 90% were seen once. The V end lost 2 bases, the J end lost 4 bases, and 15 bases lay between the germline ends. CDR1 MNHNS and CDR2 SASEGT come from the germline V gene. The CDR3 length is 16 residues. The gene calls are TRBV6-1 and TRBJ1-5, with D hard to call. The sequence derives from a human donor with multiple sclerosis. The material sequenced was CD4+ T cells from PBMCs. In DNA, the CDR3 is TGTGCCAGCAGTGAAAGTTTACCGGGGTATAATCAGCCCCAGCATTTT. This sequence encodes CASSESLPGYNQPQHF.